This is a list of T cell receptor beta chains from one sample in a study of cytomegalovirus exposure and HLA in healthy donors. Clones were read by immunoSEQ multiplex PCR, and TCRdb kept only the in-frame ones, dropping some. The sample includes around 90,000 clones, around 76% of them seen just once. Input material: PBMCs. These receptors all come from a man aged 25 to 45 in good health and CMV-seronegative. Each CDR3 is given with its conserved first and last residue. A D gene is named only where the DNA matches it firmly. Not all rows give a size; the values are once, few, many and, for expanded clones, a class.

cdr3_aa	cdr3_nt	j_call	clone_size	d_call	v_call
CASSFKGQGAPRQETQYF	TGTGCCAGCAGTTTCAAAGGACAGGGGGCGCCCCGGCAAGAGACCCAGTACTTC	TRBJ2-5	.	TRBD1	TRBV27
CASSFTDSNSGNTIYF	TGTGCCAGCAGCTTTACGGACAGCAACTCTGGAAACACCATATATTTT	TRBJ1-3	.	.	TRBV5-6
CASSEEGLVVTGEQFF	TGTGCCAGCAGTGAAGAGGGACTAGTAGTAACGGGAGAGCAGTTCTTC	TRBJ2-1	.	TRBD2	TRBV6-1
CAISQNRVLNYGYTF	TGTGCCATCAGTCAGAACAGGGTACTGAACTATGGCTACACCTTC	TRBJ1-2	once	.	TRBV10-3
CASSRRGENTEAFF	TGTGCCAGCAGCCGGCGGGGGGAAAACACTGAAGCTTTCTTT	TRBJ1-1	once	.	TRBV7-2
CASSFSRGALAF	TGTGCCAGCAGCTTCTCTCGGGGAGCGCTGGCCTTC	TRBJ1-2	.	.	TRBV11-3
CASSLIVSQGAGNTEAFF	TGTGCCAGCAGCTTGATCGTTTCCCAGGGGGCGGGGAACACTGAAGCTTTCTTT	TRBJ1-1	.	TRBD1	TRBV7-9
CASSYRGGYTF	TGTGCCAGCAGTTACAGGGGGGGCTACACCTTC	TRBJ1-2	.	.	TRBV6-5
CASRLNWNTEAFF	TGCGCCAGCAGACTAAACTGGAACACTGAAGCTTTCTTT	TRBJ1-1	.	.	TRBV4-3
CASSGGTSGGQETQYF	TGCGCCAGCAGCGGGGGGACTAGCGGGGGACAAGAGACCCAGTACTTC	TRBJ2-5	.	TRBD2	TRBV5-1
CASSRSSGTGTEAFF	TGTGCCAGCTCACGTTCGTCGGGGACTGGGACTGAAGCTTTCTTT	TRBJ1-1	once	.	TRBV18
CASSVAISGRGTDTQYF	TGTGCCAGCAGCGTAGCTATCAGCGGGAGGGGCACAGATACGCAGTATTTT	TRBJ2-3	.	TRBD2	TRBV9
CASSQDTGSLRSNTEAFF	TGTGCCAGCAGCCAAGATACGGGGAGTCTAAGGTCGAACACTGAAGCTTTCTTT	TRBJ1-1	few	.	TRBV4-2
CASSLEQAGYTF	TGTGCCAGCAGCTTAGAACAGGCTGGCTACACCTTC	TRBJ1-2	.	.	TRBV7-9
CATSRPTTGETQYF	TGTGCCACCAGCAGACCGACGACAGGGGAGACCCAGTACTTC	TRBJ2-5	.	TRBD1	TRBV15
CASSQVSSVRGDTEAFF	TGTGCCAGCAGCCAAGTTTCCTCCGTCAGGGGGGACACTGAAGCTTTCTTT	TRBJ1-1	.	TRBD1	TRBV14
CASSPDREAGELFF	TGTGCCAGCAGCCCGGACAGGGAGGCCGGGGAGCTGTTTTTT	TRBJ2-2	.	TRBD1	TRBV14
CASSLCLGVGGGAQYF	TGTGCCAGCAGCTTATGCCTTGGGGTTGGGGGGGGCGCGCAGTACTTC	TRBJ2-5	.	.	TRBV7-4
CASSEIKGQSTGELFF	TGTGCCAGCAGTGAAATTAAGGGACAGTCGACCGGGGAGCTGTTTTTT	TRBJ2-2	.	TRBD1	TRBV25-1
CASSYHTGNTEAFF	TGTGCCAGCAGTTACCACACAGGGAACACTGAAGCTTTCTTT	TRBJ1-1	few	.	TRBV6-5
CASSPQPQSNQPQHF	TGTGCCAGCAGCCCCCAACCACAGAGCAATCAGCCCCAGCATTTT	TRBJ1-5	.	.	TRBV2
CASSLAGGGETQYF	TGTGCCAGCAGTCTAGCGGGTGGGGGGGAGACCCAGTACTTC	TRBJ2-5	.	TRBD2	TRBV28
CASTWGVGYTF	TGTGCCAGCACCTGGGGGGTTGGCTACACCTTC	TRBJ1-2	.	.	TRBV28
CASSSLSPLVGGYEQYF	TGTGCCAGCAGCTCGCTTAGTCCGCTAGTCGGGGGCTACGAGCAGTACTTC	TRBJ2-7	.	.	TRBV7-2
CASSQGQGAYEQYF	TGTGCCAGCAGCCAAGGACAGGGGGCCTACGAGCAGTACTTC	TRBJ2-7	once	TRBD1	TRBV14
CASTGGYNEQFF	TGTGCCAGCACGGGAGGGTACAATGAGCAGTTCTTC	TRBJ2-1	.	TRBD2	TRBV6-1
CASSVGQGANYGYTF	TGTGCCAGCAGTGTTGGACAGGGGGCTAACTATGGCTACACCTTC	TRBJ1-2	.	TRBD1	TRBV2
CASSLGQRLNTEAFF	TGCGCCAGCAGCTTGGGACAACGATTGAACACTGAAGCTTTCTTT	TRBJ1-1	.	.	TRBV5-1
CSSSLRDRVSSGANVLTF	TGTTCCAGCAGCTTGAGGGACAGAGTGAGCTCTGGGGCCAACGTCCTGACTTTC	TRBJ2-6	.	TRBD1	TRBV7-9
CASSLAASGGAARETQYF	TGTGCCAGCAGCTTGGCCGCTAGCGGGGGGGCAGCTAGGGAGACCCAGTACTTC	TRBJ2-5	.	TRBD2	TRBV5-5
CSVEDLGAIRRFF	TGCAGCGTTGAAGATCTTGGGGCCATACGGCGGTTCTTC	TRBJ2-1	once	.	TRBV29-1
CASSTRTIGDYGYTF	TGTGCCAGCAGTACCCGGACGATCGGGGACTATGGCTACACCTTC	TRBJ1-2	once	.	TRBV27
CASIRDRLGSYGYTF	TGTGCCAGCATCAGGGACAGGCTCGGGAGCTATGGCTACACCTTC	TRBJ1-2	.	TRBD1	TRBV6-5
CASSPGGGRDQPQHF	TGTGCCAGCAGCCCCGGGGGGGGGAGAGATCAGCCCCAGCATTTT	TRBJ1-5	.	.	TRBV5-6
CASGFNLPQYF	TGTGCTAGTGGTTTCAACCTACCGCAGTACTTC	TRBJ2-5	few	.	TRBV12-5
CSVAEVMNTEAFF	TGCAGCGTTGCCGAGGTTATGAACACTGAAGCTTTCTTT	TRBJ1-1	few	.	TRBV29-1
CASSESRDRGGYTF	TGTGCCAGCAGTGAAAGCCGGGACAGGGGTGGCTACACCTTC	TRBJ1-2	.	TRBD1	TRBV6-1
CASSFGSGVNTEAFF	TGTGCCAGCAGCTTTGGTTCGGGGGTGAACACTGAAGCTTTCTTT	TRBJ1-1	.	.	TRBV7-2
CASSYSTAGNTIYF	TGTGCCAGCAGTTACTCCACTGCCGGAAACACCATATATTTT	TRBJ1-3	.	.	TRBV6-5
CASSEGQGAVRLFF	TGTGCCAGCAGCGAAGGACAGGGGGCAGTCAGACTGTTTTTT	TRBJ1-4	.	TRBD1	TRBV9
CASSTREGNRPQHF	TGTGCCAGCAGTACCCGGGAAGGTAATCGGCCCCAGCATTTT	TRBJ1-5	.	.	TRBV27
CASSQRQGATTGELFF	TGCGCCAGCAGCCAACGACAGGGGGCGACCACCGGGGAGCTGTTTTTT	TRBJ2-2	.	TRBD1	TRBV4-3
CASSFERGRTGELFF	TGTGCCAGCAGTTTTGAGCGGGGGCGGACCGGGGAGCTGTTTTTT	TRBJ2-2	.	TRBD2	TRBV6-5
CASSLGTGTGVEKLFF	TGTGCCAGCAGCTTAGGAACCGGGACAGGGGTAGAAAAACTGTTTTTT	TRBJ1-4	.	TRBD1	TRBV5-5